This T cell receptor (beta chain) was identified in a study of OX40 agonist ivuxolimab in advanced cancers. The CDR3 runs to 14 residues. The germline V gene encodes CDR1 MNHEY and CDR2 SVGAGI. V shed 0 bases and J shed 7 bases, with 9 bases lying between them. The repertoire was sequenced with immunoSEQ multiplex PCR; TCRdb's copy has only in-frame clones and lacks some. The profile covers about 50,000 clones, with 88% appearing a single time and roughly 6.9% taken by the ten largest. Collection of blood occurred at baseline, at cycle 4 day 1, and at cycle 7 day 1. Comment on this clone: The antigen remains undetermined.

Broader study findings: Undetermined was the antigen specificity of the expanded peripheral T cells.

Sequenced material: CD4+ or CD8+ T cells sorted from blood, taken in a trial of the OX40 agonist ivuxolimab. This receptor was identified in an adult with an advanced solid tumor such as melanoma, head and neck, liver or kidney cancer. J is TRBJ1-4 and V is TRBV6-5, with unresolved D. CDR3 amino acids: CASSYSRQSEKLFF. CDR3 nucleotide sequence: TGTGCCAGCAGTTACTCCCGTCAGTCTGAAAAACTGTTTTTT.